The present T cell receptor (beta chain) was sequenced within a study of blood T cell repertoires in COVID-19. The table came from immunoSEQ multiplex PCR; TCRdb's copy has only in-frame clones and leaves some out. Among under 200,000 clones listed, about 84% were seen once. Germline V lookup: CDR1 SNHLY, CDR2 FYNNEI. The CDR3 runs 14 residues. The trim removed 7 bases at V and 0 bases at J, leaving 4 bases unmatched. J is TRBJ1-1 and V is TRBV2, with 8 bases aligning to TRBD1. Sequenced sample: PBMCs or T cells enriched from blood (not recorded which). The clonotype was recovered from a man aged 50-59 years who had recovered from COVID-19. The CDR3 is CASTRTGMNTEAFF. Here the CDR3 DNA reads TGTGCCAGCACTCGGACAGGGATGAACACTGAAGCTTTCTTT.